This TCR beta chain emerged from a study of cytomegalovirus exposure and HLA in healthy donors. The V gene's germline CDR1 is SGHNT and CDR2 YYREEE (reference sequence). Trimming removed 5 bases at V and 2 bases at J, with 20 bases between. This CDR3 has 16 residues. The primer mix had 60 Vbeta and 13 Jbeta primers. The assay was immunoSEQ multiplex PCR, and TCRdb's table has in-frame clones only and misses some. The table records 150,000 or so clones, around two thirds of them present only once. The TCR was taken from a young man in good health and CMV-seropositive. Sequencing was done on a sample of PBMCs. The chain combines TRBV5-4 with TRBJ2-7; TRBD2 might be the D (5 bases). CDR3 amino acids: CASSPWTDAGAYEQYF. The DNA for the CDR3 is TGTGCCAGCAGTCCCTGGACCGATGCCGGGGCCTACGAGCAGTACTTC.